The 23 T cell receptor beta chains below were found in one sample sequenced in a study of monozygotic twins with inflammatory bowel disease. TCRdb re-called the 5' RACE reads and gives one entry per CDR3 protein, without DNA. This table lists some 150,000 distinct CDR3 sequences. Input material: blood. The source is a human donor with ulcerative colitis or Crohn's disease, or a healthy co-twin of an affected twin (not recorded which).

The chain is built from TRBV5-1 and TRBJ2-1; TCRdb outputs TRBD1, but without DNA this stays unchecked. The CDR3 length is 14 residues. Germline V gene sequence: CDR1 SGHRS, CDR2 YFSETQ. The CDR3 protein is CASSLTQGYNEQFF.

The V call is TRBV4-3, the J call TRBJ1-1. Germline CDR1 is LGHNA and CDR2 is YSLEER. The CDR3 spans 15 residues. Here the CDR3 reads CASSQDWALNTEAFF.

V is TRBV6-5 and J is TRBJ1-2. Germline loops: CDR1 MNHEY, CDR2 SVGAGI. This CDR3 is built from 12 residues. CDR3 sequence: CASSYSGYGYTF.

The rearrangement links TRBV27 to TRBJ2-1; the TCRdb D gene call, TRBD1, has no DNA to confirm it. This CDR3 contains 16 residues. Germline loops: CDR1 MNHEY, CDR2 SMNVEV (reference sequence). CDR3 residues: CASSPLGQGGMNEQFF.

The chain couples TRBV7-9 to TRBJ2-3; no DNA is available, so the TRBD2 call from TCRdb remains unchecked. The CDR3 loop spans 14 amino acids. Germline V gene sequence: CDR1 SEHNR, CDR2 FQNEAQ (reference sequence). The CDR3: CASLAQRSTDTQYF.

The V call is TRBV20-1, the J call TRBJ2-7; absent DNA, TCRdb's TRBD1 call cannot be checked. CDR3 length: 14 residues. From germline, CDR1 is DFQATT and CDR2 SNEGSKA (reference sequence). The chain's CDR3 is CSAPLTGGGYEQYF.

The V gene is TRBV27, the J gene TRBJ2-1. Germline CDR1 MNHEY, CDR2 SMNVEV (reference sequence). The CDR3 is 13 residues long. CDR3 in amino acids: CASSLSIRNEQFF.

This sequence joins TRBV6-2 or TRBV6-3 and TRBJ2-1; the D gene TCRdb calls, TRBD2, cannot be checked with no DNA. Germline V gene sequence: CDR1 MNHEY, CDR2 SVGEGT. CDR3 length: 12 amino acids. The CDR3 loop is CASSLQDNEQFF.

The rearrangement links TRBV30 to TRBJ2-3; TCRdb's D call of TRBD2 is untestable without DNA. CDR3 length: 16 residues. The germline V gene encodes CDR1 GTSNPN and CDR2 SVGIG (reference sequence). This CDR3 is CAWHTIAGEKTDTQYF.

This sequence joins TRBV7-3 and TRBJ2-2; TCRdb outputs TRBD2, but without DNA this stays unchecked. The CDR3 is made up of 16 amino acids. Germline-derived CDR1 and CDR2 are SGHTA and FQGTGA. CDR3 residues: CASSLLADTNTGELFF.

The chain carries TRBV28 and TRBJ1-2. This CDR3 has 16 amino acids. Germline CDR1 is MDHEN and CDR2 is SYDVKM. CDR3 sequence reads: CASIPWRGPFNYGYTF.

The rearrangement uses TRBV12-3 or TRBV12-4 and TRBJ2-3; TCRdb's D gene call, TRBD1, goes unchecked for lack of DNA. CDR3 length equals 12 residues. The CDR3 region is CASTGSTDTQYF.

V and J are TRBV5-1 and TRBJ2-7. The CDR3 length is 12 residues. Looked up from germline, CDR1 is SGHRS and CDR2 is YFSETQ. CDR3 loop: CASSLGVNEQYF.

The rearrangement links TRBV30 to TRBJ2-3; TCRdb reports TRBD2, a call that lacks DNA to check it against. The CDR3 has 13 residues. Germline CDR1 GTSNPN, CDR2 SVGIG (reference sequence). The CDR3 loop reads CACRGQSTDTQYF.

V is TRBV20-1 and J is TRBJ1-6. This CDR3 comprises 11 residues. The V gene's germline CDR1 is DFQATT and CDR2 SNEGSKA (reference sequence). The CDR3 spells CSAPLGSPLHF.

The chain joins TRBV11-3 to TRBJ2-2. Germline V gene data show CDR1 as SGHNT and CDR2 as YENEEA. The CDR3 covers 16 residues. The chain's CDR3 is CASSLWVGPNTGELFF. Drawing the rest from reference TRBV11-3 and TRBJ2-2, the complete variable domain is EAGVVQSPRYKIIEKKQPVAFWCNPISGHNTLYWYLQNLGQGPELLIRYENEEAVDDSQLPKDRFSAERLKGVDSTLKIQPAELGDSAVYLCASSLWVGPNTGELFFGEGSRLTVL.

The V call is TRBV18, the J call TRBJ2-7; TCRdb returns TRBD2, unconfirmable since there is no DNA. Germline assignment: CDR1 KGHSH and CDR2 LQKENI. The CDR3 runs to 13 residues. CDR3 amino acids: CASSPRVFDEQYF.

V and J are TRBV12-3 or TRBV12-4 and TRBJ2-3; TCRdb names TRBD2, which stays unverified in the absence of DNA. The CDR3 spans 15 residues. CDR3 residues: CASSPSGGGADTQYF.

The V call is TRBV2, the J call TRBJ1-2; TCRdb proposes TRBD1, but this gene call is untestable without DNA. This CDR3 has 14 residues. Germline loops: CDR1 SNHLY, CDR2 FYNNEI. CDR3 protein: CASSEEGYTMGYTF.

The rearrangement uses TRBV30 and TRBJ2-5. This CDR3 is 13 amino acids long. Germline values: CDR1 GTSNPN, CDR2 SVGIG (reference sequence). CDR3 amino acids: CACNYVRQETQYF.

CDR3 region: CASSTGGTSPPLHF. The rearrangement uses TRBV18 and TRBJ1-6. The germline gives CDR1 KGHSH, CDR2 LQKENI. CDR3 size: 14 residues. The variable domain in full, completed from reference TRBV18 and TRBJ1-6, reads NAGVMQNPRHLVRRRGQEARLRCSPMKGHSHVYWYRQLPEEGLKFMVYLQKENIIDESGMPKERFSAEFPKEGPSILRIQQVVRGDSAAYFCASSTGGTSPPLHFGNGTRLTVT.

The chain combines TRBV10-3 with TRBJ2-7; there is no DNA to check the TCRdb D call of TRBD2. This CDR3 has 14 residues. In germline, CDR1 is ENHRY, CDR2 SYGVKD. CDR3: CAISELADSYEQYF.

CDR3 residues: CASSYSKNTEAFF. This sequence joins TRBV6-6 and TRBJ1-1. CDR1 and CDR2 (germline): MNHNY, SVGAGI (reference sequence). The CDR3 contains 13 residues.